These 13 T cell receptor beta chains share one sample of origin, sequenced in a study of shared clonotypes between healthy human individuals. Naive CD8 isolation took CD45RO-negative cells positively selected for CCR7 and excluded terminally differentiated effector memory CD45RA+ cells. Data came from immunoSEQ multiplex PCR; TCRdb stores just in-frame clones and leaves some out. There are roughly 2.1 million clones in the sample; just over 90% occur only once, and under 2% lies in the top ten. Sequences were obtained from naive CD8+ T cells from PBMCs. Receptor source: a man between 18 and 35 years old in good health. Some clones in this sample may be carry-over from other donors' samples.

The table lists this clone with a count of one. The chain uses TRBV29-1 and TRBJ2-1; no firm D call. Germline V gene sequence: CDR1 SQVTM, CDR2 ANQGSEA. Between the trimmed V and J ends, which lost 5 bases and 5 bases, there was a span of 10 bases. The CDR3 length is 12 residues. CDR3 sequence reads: CSVNPQNNEQFF. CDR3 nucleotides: TGCAGCGTTAACCCACAGAACAATGAGCAGTTCTTC.

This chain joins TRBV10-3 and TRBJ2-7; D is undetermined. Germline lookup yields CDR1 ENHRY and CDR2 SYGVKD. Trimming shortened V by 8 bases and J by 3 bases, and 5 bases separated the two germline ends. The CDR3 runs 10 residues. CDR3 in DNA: TGTGCCATCGGGGTCTACGAGCAGTACTTC. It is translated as CAIGVYEQYF.

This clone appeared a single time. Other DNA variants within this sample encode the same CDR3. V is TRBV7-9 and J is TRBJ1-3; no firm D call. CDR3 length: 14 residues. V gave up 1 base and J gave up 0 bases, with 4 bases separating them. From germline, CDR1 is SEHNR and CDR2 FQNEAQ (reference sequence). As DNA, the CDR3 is TGTGCCAGCAGCTTAGGAAACTCTGGAAACACCATATATTTT. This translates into CASSLGNSGNTIYF.

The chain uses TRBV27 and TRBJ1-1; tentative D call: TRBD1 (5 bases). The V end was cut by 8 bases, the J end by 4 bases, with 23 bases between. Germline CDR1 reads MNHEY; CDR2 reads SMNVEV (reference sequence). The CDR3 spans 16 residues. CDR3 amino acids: CASLPFTGLKATEAFF. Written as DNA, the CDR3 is TGTGCCAGCCTCCCCTTCACAGGACTAAAGGCCACTGAAGCTTTCTTT.

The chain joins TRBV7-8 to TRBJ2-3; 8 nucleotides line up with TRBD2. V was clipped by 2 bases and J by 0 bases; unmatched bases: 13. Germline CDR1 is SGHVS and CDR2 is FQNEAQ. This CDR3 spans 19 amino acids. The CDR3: CASSLPLAGGFASTDTQYF. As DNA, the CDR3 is TGTGCCAGCAGCTTACCCCTCGCGGGGGGATTTGCTAGCACAGATACGCAGTATTTT. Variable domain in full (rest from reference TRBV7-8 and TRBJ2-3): GAGVSQSPRYKVAKRGQDVALRCDPISGHVSLFWYQQALGQGPEFLTYFQNEAQLDKSGLPSDRFFAERPEGSVSTLKIQRTQQEDSAVYLCASSLPLAGGFASTDTQYFGPGTRLTVL.

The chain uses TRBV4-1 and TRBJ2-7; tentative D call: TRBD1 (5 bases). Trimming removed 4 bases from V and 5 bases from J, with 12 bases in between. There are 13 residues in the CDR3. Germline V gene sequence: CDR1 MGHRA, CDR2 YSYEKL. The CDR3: CASSPQGIHEQYF. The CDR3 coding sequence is TGCGCCAGCAGCCCCCAGGGTATCCACGAGCAGTACTTC.

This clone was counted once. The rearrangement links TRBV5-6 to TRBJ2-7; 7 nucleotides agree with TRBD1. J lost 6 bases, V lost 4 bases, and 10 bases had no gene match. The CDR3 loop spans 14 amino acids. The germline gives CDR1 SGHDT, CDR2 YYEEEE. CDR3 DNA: TGTGCCAGCAGCCCCGGGGCAGGGGGAAGCGAGCAGTACTTC. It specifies CASSPGAGGSEQYF.

CDR3 amino acids: CASSKGTVSGRTYEQYF. CDR3 coding DNA: TGTGCCAGTAGTAAGGGAACGGTAAGCGGGAGAACTTACGAGCAGTACTTC. The chain combines TRBV19 with TRBJ2-7; TRBD2 aligns across 8 bases. With V trimmed by 4 bases and J by 4 bases, 15 bases remained unmatched. CDR1 is LNHDA and CDR2 is SQIVND in the germline V gene (reference sequence). The CDR3 is 17 amino acids.

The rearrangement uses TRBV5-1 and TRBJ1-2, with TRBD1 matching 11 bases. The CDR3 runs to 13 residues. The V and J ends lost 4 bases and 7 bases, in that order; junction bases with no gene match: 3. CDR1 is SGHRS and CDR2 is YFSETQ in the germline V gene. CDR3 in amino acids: CASSRTGGGGYTF. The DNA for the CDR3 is TGCGCCAGCAGCCGGACAGGGGGCGGTGGCTACACCTTC.

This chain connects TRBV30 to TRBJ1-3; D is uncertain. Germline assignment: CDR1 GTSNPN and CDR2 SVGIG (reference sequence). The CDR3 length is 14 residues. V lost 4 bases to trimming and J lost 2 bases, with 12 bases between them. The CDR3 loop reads CAWNFGGPGNTIYF. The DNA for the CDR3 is TGTGCCTGGAACTTTGGAGGGCCTGGAAACACCATATATTTT.

The chain's CDR3 is CASSLGAFGETQYF. The CDR3 coding sequence is TGTGCCAGCAGCTTAGGGGCATTCGGGGAGACCCAGTACTTC. The chain is built from TRBV7-9 and TRBJ2-5; D uncertain. CDR1 and CDR2 (germline): SEHNR, FQNEAQ (reference sequence). Deletions cut 1 base from V and 5 bases from J, with 11 bases between. This CDR3 comprises 14 residues.

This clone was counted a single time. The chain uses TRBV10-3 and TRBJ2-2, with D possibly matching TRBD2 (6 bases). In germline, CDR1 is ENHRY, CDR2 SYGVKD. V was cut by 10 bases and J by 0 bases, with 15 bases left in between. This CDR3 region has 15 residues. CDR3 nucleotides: TGTGCCACCCGGCTAGCGACCTCGAACACCGGGGAGCTGTTTTTT. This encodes CATRLATSNTGELFF.

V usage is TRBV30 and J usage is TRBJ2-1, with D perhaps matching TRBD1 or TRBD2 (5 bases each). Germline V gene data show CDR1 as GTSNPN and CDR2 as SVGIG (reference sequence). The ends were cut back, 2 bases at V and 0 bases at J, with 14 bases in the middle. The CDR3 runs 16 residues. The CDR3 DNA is TGTGCCTGGAGTCCCCTGGGACCTTACTCCTACAATGAGCAGTTCTTC. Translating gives CAWSPLGPYSYNEQFF. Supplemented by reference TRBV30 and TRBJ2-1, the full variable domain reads SQTIHQWPATLVQPVGSPLSLECTVEGTSNPNLYWYRQAAGRGLQLLFYSVGIGQISSEVPQNLSASRPQDRQFILSSKKLLLSDSGFYLCAWSPLGPYSYNEQFFGPGTRLTVL.